This TCR beta chain was recorded in a study of blood T cell repertoires in COVID-19. The overall study: COVID-19 samples from acute and convalescent phases originated in the United States, Italy and Spain.

The CDR3 length is 19 residues. Trimming at V came to 0 bases and at J to 7 bases, leaving 13 bases not matched to a gene. Germline CDR1 and CDR2: LGHDT and YNNKEL (reference sequence). Per the original methods: How many nucleated cells were present was estimated from reference gene primer amplification. Data came from immunoSEQ multiplex PCR; TCRdb stores just in-frame clones and leaves some out. D and trimming were read from the DNA, whereas the V and J calls and clone size are those reported in that table. The sample has fewer than 300,000 clones, just over 90% seen once. While infection was still active, Seattle patients were enrolled and then followed longitudinally.

This clonotype originated in a woman between 25 and 40 years old with COVID-19, enrolled during active disease. The rearrangement joins TRBV3-1 (or the pseudogene TRBV3-2) to TRBJ2-1, with 12 bases matching TRBD2. The sequenced sample was peripheral blood. Here the CDR3 DNA reads TGTGCCAGCAGCCAAGAGCGATTCCTAGCGGGAGGGCCTGGGAATGAGCAGTTCTTC. Translating it yields CASSQERFLAGGPGNEQFF.